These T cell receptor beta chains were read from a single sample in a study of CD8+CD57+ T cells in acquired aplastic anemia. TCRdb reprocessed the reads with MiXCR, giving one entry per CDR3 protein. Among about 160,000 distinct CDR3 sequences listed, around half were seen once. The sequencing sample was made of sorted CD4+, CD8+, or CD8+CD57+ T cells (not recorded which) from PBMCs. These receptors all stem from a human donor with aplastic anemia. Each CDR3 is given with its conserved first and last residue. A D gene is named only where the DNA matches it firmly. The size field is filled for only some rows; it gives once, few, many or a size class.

CDR3 protein: CSARGSKGRETQYF; CDR3 DNA: TGCAGTGCTAGAGGAAGTAAAGGAAGGGAGACCCAGTACTTC; J gene: TRBJ2-5; D gene: .; clone size: many; V gene: TRBV20-1
CDR3 protein: CASSVEREGGEQFF; CDR3 DNA: TGTGCCAGCAGTGTGGAGCGGGAGGGGGGTGAGCAGTTCTTC; J gene: TRBJ2-1; D gene: TRBD2; clone size: many; V gene: TRBV6-4
CDR3 protein: CSARGRGGRLDSYEQYF; CDR3 DNA: TGCAGTGCTAGAGGTCGCGGAGGGAGGTTGGATTCCTACGAGCAGTACTTC; J gene: TRBJ2-7; D gene: .; clone size: .; V gene: TRBV20-1
CDR3 protein: CASSSTTGYEQYF; CDR3 DNA: TGTGCCAGCAGTAGTACCACAGGGTACGAGCAGTACTTC; J gene: TRBJ2-7; D gene: .; clone size: .; V gene: TRBV2
CDR3 protein: CASCKSSGISYEQYF; CDR3 DNA: TGTGCCAGCTGCAAATCTAGCGGGATTTCCTACGAGCAGTACTTC; J gene: TRBJ2-7; D gene: TRBD2; clone size: once; V gene: TRBV2
CDR3 protein: CASSLGAPYEQYF; CDR3 DNA: TGTGCCAGCAGCTTAGGGGCCCCGTACGAGCAGTACTTC; J gene: TRBJ2-7; D gene: .; clone size: .; V gene: TRBV7-8
CDR3 protein: CAISAKPNYGYTF; CDR3 DNA: TGTGCCATCAGTGCTAAGCCTAACTATGGCTACACCTTC; J gene: TRBJ1-2; D gene: .; clone size: many; V gene: TRBV10-3
CDR3 protein: CASSLGDRYEQYF; CDR3 DNA: TGTGCCAGCAGCTTAGGGGACCGCTACGAGCAGTACTTC; J gene: TRBJ2-7; D gene: .; clone size: .; V gene: TRBV7-6
CDR3 protein: CATRTSRGPHGELFF; CDR3 DNA: TGTGCCACCAGGACTAGCAGGGGTCCCCACGGGGAGCTGTTTTTT; J gene: TRBJ2-2; D gene: .; clone size: few; V gene: TRBV24-1
CDR3 protein: CSATRLTGLNQPQHF; CDR3 DNA: TGCAGTGCTACCCGTCTGACAGGGCTGAATCAGCCCCAGCATTTT; J gene: TRBJ1-5; D gene: TRBD1; clone size: .; V gene: TRBV20-1
CDR3 protein: CASSLGPDTQYF; CDR3 DNA: TGTGCCAGCAGCTTAGGGCCAGATACGCAGTATTTT; J gene: TRBJ2-3; D gene: .; clone size: few; V gene: TRBV7-3
CDR3 protein: CASSHRQGAGNTIYF; CDR3 DNA: TGTGCCAGCAGTCATCGACAGGGGGCTGGAAACACCATATATTTT; J gene: TRBJ1-3; D gene: TRBD1; clone size: many; V gene: TRBV7-9
CDR3 protein: CASSLGGGRPGNQPQHF; CDR3 DNA: TGTGCCAGCAGCTTAGGTGGAGGGCGCCCGGGCAATCAGCCCCAGCATTTT; J gene: TRBJ1-5; D gene: .; clone size: many; V gene: TRBV7-2
CDR3 protein: CASSSPTRGSYEQYF; CDR3 DNA: TGTGCCAGCAGCTCCCCGACAAGGGGCTCCTACGAGCAGTACTTC; J gene: TRBJ2-7; D gene: .; clone size: .; V gene: TRBV7-3
CDR3 protein: CASSPGTGVGQETQYF; CDR3 DNA: TGTGCCAGCAGCCCAGGGACAGGGGTAGGACAAGAGACCCAGTACTTC; J gene: TRBJ2-5; D gene: TRBD1; clone size: .; V gene: TRBV7-2
CDR3 protein: CASSTGGPIYNEQFF; CDR3 DNA: TGTGCCAGCAGCACCGGAGGGCCAATCTACAATGAGCAGTTCTTC; J gene: TRBJ2-1; D gene: .; clone size: .; V gene: TRBV7-6
CDR3 protein: CASSVGDTEQYF; CDR3 DNA: TGTGCCAGCAGCGTAGGTGACACCGAGCAGTACTTC; J gene: TRBJ2-7; D gene: .; clone size: .; V gene: TRBV9
CDR3 protein: CSARMDRVYGYTF; CDR3 DNA: TGCAGTGCTCGAATGGACAGGGTTTATGGCTACACCTTC; J gene: TRBJ1-2; D gene: TRBD1; clone size: many; V gene: TRBV20-1
CDR3 protein: CASSDDYGYTF; CDR3 DNA: TGTGCCAGCAGTGACGACTATGGCTACACCTTC; J gene: TRBJ1-2; D gene: .; clone size: few; V gene: TRBV7-9
CDR3 protein: CASSPGGFTYEQYF; CDR3 DNA: TGTGCCAGCAGCCCGGGGGGGTTTACCTACGAGCAGTACTTC; J gene: TRBJ2-7; D gene: TRBD2; clone size: .; V gene: TRBV7-8
CDR3 protein: CASSIGGTSGSSKNIQYF; CDR3 DNA: TGTGCCAGTAGTATAGGGGGGACTAGCGGGAGTTCCAAAAACATTCAGTACTTC; J gene: TRBJ2-4; D gene: TRBD2; clone size: .; V gene: TRBV19
CDR3 protein: CSATGLGDTQYF; CDR3 DNA: TGCAGTGCAACCGGCTTAGGAGATACGCAGTATTTT; J gene: TRBJ2-3; D gene: .; clone size: .; V gene: TRBV20-1
CDR3 protein: CASTTARNEKLFF; CDR3 DNA: TGTGCCAGTACGACAGCCCGTAATGAAAAACTGTTTTTT; J gene: TRBJ1-4; D gene: .; clone size: .; V gene: TRBV19
CDR3 protein: CASGSFGDRGIHEQYF; CDR3 DNA: TGTGCCAGCGGTTCCTTCGGGGACAGGGGGATCCACGAGCAGTACTTC; J gene: TRBJ2-7; D gene: TRBD1; clone size: once; V gene: TRBV13
CDR3 protein: CSARGLGLANHEQYF; CDR3 DNA: TGCAGTGCTAGAGGATTGGGACTAGCGAACCACGAGCAGTACTTC; J gene: TRBJ2-7; D gene: TRBD2; clone size: .; V gene: TRBV20-1
CDR3 protein: CASSKGVPQPQHF; CDR3 DNA: TGTGCCAGCAGTAAAGGGGTTCCTCAGCCCCAGCATTTT; J gene: TRBJ1-5; D gene: .; clone size: .; V gene: TRBV2
CDR3 protein: CASSQTKLAGTNTGELFF; CDR3 DNA: TGTGCCAGCAGCCAAACCAAGCTAGCGGGGACGAACACCGGGGAGCTGTTTTTT; J gene: TRBJ2-2; D gene: TRBD2; clone size: .; V gene: TRBV14
CDR3 protein: CASSIDLSRDTTNYGYTF; CDR3 DNA: TGTGCCAGTAGTATAGATCTATCCCGGGACACCACCAACTATGGCTACACCTTC; J gene: TRBJ1-2; D gene: .; clone size: .; V gene: TRBV19
CDR3 protein: CASTLSGRAPSF; CDR3 DNA: TGTGCCAGCACCTTAAGCGGGAGGGCCCCGTCCTTC; J gene: TRBJ2-1; D gene: TRBD2; clone size: .; V gene: TRBV12-3/TRBV12-4
CDR3 protein: CASSAGGETQYF; CDR3 DNA: TGTGCCAGCAGCGCAGGGGGGGAGACCCAGTACTTC; J gene: TRBJ2-5; D gene: .; clone size: few; V gene: TRBV9
CDR3 protein: CASSKDTGQPQHF; CDR3 DNA: TGCGCCAGCAGCAAGGACACTGGACAGCCCCAGCATTTT; J gene: TRBJ1-5; D gene: .; clone size: once; V gene: TRBV5-1
CDR3 protein: CASSLAARDYGYTF; CDR3 DNA: TGTGCCAGCAGCTTAGCAGCACGGGACTATGGCTACACCTTC; J gene: TRBJ1-2; D gene: .; clone size: .; V gene: TRBV7-9
CDR3 protein: CASSQYMTTASNEKLFF; CDR3 DNA: TGTGCCAGCAGCCAATATATGACCACCGCATCGAATGAAAAACTGTTTTTT; J gene: TRBJ1-4; D gene: .; clone size: many; V gene: TRBV3-1
CDR3 protein: CAWKMAGSTDTQYF; CDR3 DNA: TGTGCCTGGAAGATGGCGGGTAGCACAGATACGCAGTATTTT; J gene: TRBJ2-3; D gene: .; clone size: .; V gene: TRBV30
CDR3 protein: CASGGRVDNEQFF; CDR3 DNA: TGTGCCAGCGGAGGCAGGGTTGACAATGAGCAGTTCTTC; J gene: TRBJ2-1; D gene: .; clone size: .; V gene: TRBV7-2
CDR3 protein: CASSLQDTQYF; CDR3 DNA: TGTGCCAGCAGCTTGCAGGATACGCAGTATTTT; J gene: TRBJ2-3; D gene: .; clone size: .; V gene: TRBV11-2
CDR3 protein: CASSAPGGETQYF; CDR3 DNA: TGTGCCAGCTCGGCCCCGGGAGGGGAGACCCAGTACTTC; J gene: TRBJ2-5; D gene: TRBD2; clone size: .; V gene: TRBV18
CDR3 protein: CASSIRQGGYQPQHF; CDR3 DNA: TGTGCCAGTAGTATAAGGCAGGGAGGGTATCAGCCCCAGCATTTT; J gene: TRBJ1-5; D gene: .; clone size: .; V gene: TRBV19
CDR3 protein: CASRTGGLQANVLTF; CDR3 DNA: TGTGCCAGTAGGACAGGGGGGCTCCAGGCCAACGTCCTGACTTTC; J gene: TRBJ2-6; D gene: TRBD1; clone size: .; V gene: TRBV19
CDR3 protein: CASSLVRGPVENEQFF; CDR3 DNA: TGTGCCAGCAGCTTAGTCCGCGGTCCCGTTGAAAATGAGCAGTTCTTC; J gene: TRBJ2-1; D gene: .; clone size: many; V gene: TRBV7-9
CDR3 protein: CASSPTGTGGYGYTF; CDR3 DNA: TGTGCCAGTAGCCCAACCGGGACAGGGGGGTATGGCTACACCTTC; J gene: TRBJ1-2; D gene: TRBD1; clone size: many; V gene: TRBV19